This record concerns one T cell receptor beta chain sequence. The target antigen is unknown. The sample providers were healthy Caucasian people from Russia, aged about 6 to 90. CDR1 LGHNA and CDR2 YNFKEQ come from the germline V gene. Trimming took 5 bases from V and 4 from J; bases not matched to a gene: 11. The CDR3 extends over 16 amino acids. This entry belongs to a study of blood T cells in healthy people across ages. Overall study: About one barcoded beta molecule was captured per two T cells (by template switching).

It was with a sample-barcoded 5' primer and a J-beta primer mix that a second PCR of roughly 7 to 12 cycles was run. TCRdb re-called the 5' RACE reads with MiXCR, one entry per CDR3 protein. The repertoire includes roughly 800,000 distinct CDR3 sequences, 58% of them detected once, and 22% sits in the top ten. The study's findings and limits: A strong correlation was found between TCR beta diversity and the percentage of naive T cells.

The sample consisted of blood. This chain links TRBV4-2 with TRBJ2-1, with 7 bases lining up with TRBD1. The source is a man between 25 and 39 years old in good health. In DNA form, the CDR3 reads TGTGCCAGCAGCAAAAACGGGGACAGAGTTTACAATGAGCAGTTCTTC. It encodes CASSKNGDRVYNEQFF.